This T cell receptor (beta chain) comes out of a study of sequential checkpoint blockade in melanoma. In the study overall: Arm A got nivolumab then ipilimumab; arm B the reverse, 1:1. After nivolumab or ipilimumab alone, approximately 22 patients had week-13 rebiopsies.

The treatment was: randomized to nivolumab then ipilimumab (arm A) or the reverse (arm B). Study-level points and caveats: Pretreatment TIL clonality tracked with response in the nivolumab-first arm. Tumor T-cell fraction and clonality correlated with PD-L1 and CD8+ counts.

Profiled with immunoSEQ multiplex PCR; TCRdb holds only in-frame clones, not every one. The sample shows about 2,900 clones, under 40% of them seen only once. As concerns this clone: The target antigen is unknown.

Germline loops: CDR1 LNHNV, CDR2 YYDKDF (reference sequence). The CDR3 runs 15 residues. V was clipped by 0 bases and J by 1 base, with 6 bases between them. The clonotype was recovered from a human donor with melanoma. Source: tumor tissue (inferred from file names), taken from a patient given nivolumab and ipilimumab in sequence. This chain joins TRBV15 and TRBJ2-2; D is possibly TRBD2 (5 bases). In DNA, the CDR3 is TGTGCCACCAGCAGAGACGAGGGGAACACCGGGGAGCTGTTTTTT. Protein product: CATSRDEGNTGELFF.